This TCR beta chain was recovered during a study of blood T cell repertoires in COVID-19. Assay used: immunoSEQ multiplex PCR; TCRdb lists only in-frame clones, some missing. The table lists approximately 240,000 clones, 65% to 90% of them singletons. Material for sequencing was peripheral blood. This sequence was found in a woman aged 80 or older with active or convalescent COVID-19.

Here the CDR3 reads CASSQVAGQDQPQHF. For the CDR3, the DNA is TGTGCCAGCAGCCAAGTAGCGGGACAAGATCAGCCCCAGCATTTT. The chain links TRBV4-2 to TRBJ1-5; TRBD1 might be the D (6 bases). Trimming pared 1 base from V and 5 bases from J, leaving 12 bases between. The CDR3 totals 15 residues. Germline V CDR1 and CDR2: LGHNA, YNFKEQ.